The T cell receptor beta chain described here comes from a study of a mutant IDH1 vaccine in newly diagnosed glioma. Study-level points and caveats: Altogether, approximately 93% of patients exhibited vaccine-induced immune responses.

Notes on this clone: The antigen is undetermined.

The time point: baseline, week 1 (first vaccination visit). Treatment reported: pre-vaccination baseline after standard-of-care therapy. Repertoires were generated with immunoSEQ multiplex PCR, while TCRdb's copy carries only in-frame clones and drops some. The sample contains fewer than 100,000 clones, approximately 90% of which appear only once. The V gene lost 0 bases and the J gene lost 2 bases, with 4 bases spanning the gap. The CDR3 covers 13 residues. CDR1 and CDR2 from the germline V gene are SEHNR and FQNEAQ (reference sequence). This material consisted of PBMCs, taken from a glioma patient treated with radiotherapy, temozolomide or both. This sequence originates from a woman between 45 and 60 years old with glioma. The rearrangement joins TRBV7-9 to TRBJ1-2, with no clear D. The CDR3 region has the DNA TGTGCCAGCAGCTTAGCGGACAACTATGGCTACACCTTC. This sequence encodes CASSLADNYGYTF. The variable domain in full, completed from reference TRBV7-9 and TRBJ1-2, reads DTGVSQNPRHKITKRGQNVTFRCDPISEHNRLYWYRQTLGQGPEFLTYFQNEAQLEKSRLLSDRFSAERPKGSFSTLEIQRTEQGDSAMYLCASSLADNYGYTFGSGTRLTVV.